This T cell receptor beta chain was sequenced in a study of T cell responses to AZD1222 COVID-19 vaccine. The CDR3 has 15 residues. V shed 3 bases and J shed 5 bases, with 16 bases lying between them. Germline lookup yields CDR1 MDHEN and CDR2 SYDVKM. Some clones are missing from TCRdb's copy, which holds only in-frame ones; the method was immunoSEQ multiplex PCR. The sample shows about 70,000 clones, approximately 90% of them seen only once. This chain links TRBV28 with TRBJ2-5; tentative D call: TRBD1 (5 bases). This sequence was found in an adult who received the MenACWY meningococcal vaccine as a control. Material: peripheral blood, obtained 28 days after the second dose of the MenACWY control vaccine. CDR3 residues: CASSLSGATWETQYF. The CDR3 DNA follows: TGTGCCAGCAGTTTGTCTGGGGCAACTTGGGAGACCCAGTACTTC. The full variable domain, completed using reference TRBV28 and TRBJ2-5, is DVKVTQSSRYLVKRTGEKVFLECVQDMDHENMFWYRQDPGLGLRLIYFSYDVKMKEKGDIPEGYSVSREKKERFSLILESASTNQTSMYLCASSLSGATWETQYFGPGTRLLVL.